These T cell receptor beta chains were read from a single sample in a study of response to subunit inactivated influenza vaccine. TCRdb re-analysed the RT-PCR reads in MiXCR, keeping a single row per CDR3 protein. The table lists just under 550,000 distinct CDR3 sequences, roughly 23% of them singletons. The same data also went into a second study, on T cells expressing NK-cell markers.

The sequencing here drew on CD4+ T cells sorted from PBMCs, taken about 13 days after vaccination. The receptor source for this set is a man aged 50 or older who received an inactivated influenza vaccine. Both conserved end residues are part of each CDR3. Each record gives: CDR3 length, V gene, J gene, D gene, clone size, CDR3 protein, CDR3 DNA. A D gene is named only where the DNA matches it firmly. For some rows the clone size is stated as once, few or many, or as a class when expanded; others skip it.

>12|TRBV14|TRBJ2-7|-|-
CASSQVSVEQYF
TGTGCCAGCAGCCAAGTTTCGGTAGAGCAGTACTTC
>15|TRBV5-1|TRBJ1-1|TRBD1|many
CASSPVGTGDTEAFF
TGCGCCAGCAGCCCGGTAGGAACAGGGGACACTGAAGCTTTCTTT
>15|TRBV28|TRBJ1-6|-|many
CASSIPSGRNSPLHF
TGTGCCAGCAGCATCCCCTCGGGCCGAAATTCACCCCTCCACTTT
>15|TRBV20-1|TRBJ2-1|-|-
CSAGRGVGFYNEQFF
TGCAGTGCTGGCCGTGGGGTGGGGTTCTACAATGAGCAGTTCTTC
>16|TRBV14|TRBJ1-5|-|-
CASSHYDRIRNQPQHF
TGTGCCAGCAGCCATTATGACAGGATCCGCAATCAGCCCCAGCATTTT
>14|TRBV20-1|TRBJ2-3|-|-
CSARVGLDTDTQYF
TGCAGTGCTAGGGTTGGTTTGGACACAGATACGCAGTATTTT
>13|TRBV12-3/TRBV12-4|TRBJ1-1|TRBD1|-
CASSDREAAEAFF
TGTGCCAGCAGTGACAGGGAGGCTGCTGAAGCTTTCTTT
>13|TRBV9|TRBJ2-3|-|few
CASSVAQADTQYF
TGTGCCAGCAGCGTAGCTCAGGCAGATACGCAGTATTTT
>15|TRBV7-9|TRBJ1-2|-|-
CASSLEGIGVYGYTF
TGTGCCAGCAGCTTAGAAGGCATCGGGGTCTATGGCTACACCTTC
>16|TRBV12-3/TRBV12-4|TRBJ2-3|-|-
CASSTSGAGRTDTQYF
TGTGCCAGCAGCACAAGCGGTGCGGGGAGGACAGATACGCAGTATTTT
>15|TRBV20-1|TRBJ2-3|-|-
CSARNTGAGVASQYF
TGCAGTGCTAGAAACACGGGGGCTGGGGTAGCCTCCCAGTATTTT
>10|TRBV29-1|TRBJ2-7|-|few
CSVVKGGQYF
TGCAGCGTTGTAAAGGGGGGGCAGTACTTC
>13|TRBV12-5|TRBJ2-1|-|-
CASGLVLDGEQFF
TGTGCTAGTGGTTTGGTACTGGATGGGGAGCAGTTCTTC
>16|TRBV4-3|TRBJ2-2|-|-
CASSQEPGQNTGELFF
TGCGCCAGCAGCCAAGAACCCGGACAGAACACCGGGGAGCTGTTTTTT
>15|TRBV5-1|TRBJ2-1|TRBD2|-
CASSWASGRANEHFF
TGCGCCAGCAGCTGGGCTAGCGGGAGGGCCAATGAGCACTTCTTC
>11|TRBV20-1|TRBJ2-3|-|-
CSARPGDTQYF
TGCAGTGCTAGACCCGGAGATACGCAGTATTTT
>16|TRBV11-3|TRBJ2-7|-|-
CASSVPSPLDRHEQYF
TGTGCCAGCAGCGTACCTAGCCCTTTGGACAGACACGAGCAGTACTTC
>15|TRBV20-1|TRBJ2-7|TRBD2|-
CSARLAGGKSYEQYF
TGCAGTGCTAGACTAGCGGGAGGGAAGTCCTACGAGCAGTACTTC
>14|TRBV12-3/TRBV12-4|TRBJ2-7|TRBD1|many
CASSLGDRSYEQYF
TGTGCCAGCAGTTTAGGGGACAGGTCCTACGAGCAGTACTTC
>15|TRBV6-5|TRBJ2-7|TRBD1|-
CASSYSTGGSYEQYF
TGTGCCAGCAGTTATTCGACAGGGGGCTCCTACGAGCAGTACTTC
>15|TRBV11-2|TRBJ2-1|-|-
CASSLDRGSGNEQFF
TGTGCCAGCAGCTTAGATCGCGGCTCTGGGAATGAGCAGTTCTTC
>14|TRBV6-2/TRBV6-3|TRBJ2-5|-|few
CASSWVWLGETQYF
TGTGCCAGCAGCTGGGTTTGGCTAGGGGAGACCCAGTACTTC
>14|TRBV6-4|TRBJ2-7|-|-
CASSDSRGSYEQYF
TGTGCCAGCAGTGACTCGAGGGGTTCCTACGAGCAGTACTTC
>12|TRBV28|TRBJ1-2|-|few
CASSYKAYGYTF
TGTGCCAGCAGTTACAAAGCCTATGGCTACACCTTC
>15|TRBV6-5|TRBJ1-6|-|few
CASSYRGQGNSPLHF
TGTGCCAGCAGTTACCGCGGGCAGGGAAATTCACCCCTCCACTTT
>15|TRBV11-2|TRBJ2-2|-|few
CASSPGQTYSGELFF
TGTGCCAGCAGCCCCGGACAGACGTACAGCGGGGAGCTGTTTTTT
>15|TRBV10-3|TRBJ2-4|TRBD2|few
CAISDRASGSDIQYF
TGTGCCATCAGTGATAGGGCTAGCGGGAGTGACATTCAGTACTTC